The sequence of this T cell receptor (beta chain) was determined in a study of identical twins. A single record per CDR3 protein comes from TCRdb applying MiXCR to the 5' RACE reads. The data show about 690,000 distinct CDR3 sequences, around 6.1% seen once. This clonotype was counted a few times. Its target is unknown. Germline V gene data show CDR1 as DFQATT and CDR2 as SNEGSKA (reference sequence). The CDR3 totals 13 residues. Points from the study as a whole: Carriage of fewer insertions was seen in abundant cord blood beta clonotypes, whereas memory repertoires showed none.

The source material was naive T cells sorted from blood. V gene TRBV20-1 combines with J gene TRBJ2-4, with D perhaps being TRBD1 or TRBD2 (5 bases each). The TCR sequence derives from a young man in good health. The CDR3 here is CSAGSRTKNIQYF. The CDR3, as DNA: TGCAGCGCAGGGAGTAGGACCAAAAACATTCAGTACTTC.